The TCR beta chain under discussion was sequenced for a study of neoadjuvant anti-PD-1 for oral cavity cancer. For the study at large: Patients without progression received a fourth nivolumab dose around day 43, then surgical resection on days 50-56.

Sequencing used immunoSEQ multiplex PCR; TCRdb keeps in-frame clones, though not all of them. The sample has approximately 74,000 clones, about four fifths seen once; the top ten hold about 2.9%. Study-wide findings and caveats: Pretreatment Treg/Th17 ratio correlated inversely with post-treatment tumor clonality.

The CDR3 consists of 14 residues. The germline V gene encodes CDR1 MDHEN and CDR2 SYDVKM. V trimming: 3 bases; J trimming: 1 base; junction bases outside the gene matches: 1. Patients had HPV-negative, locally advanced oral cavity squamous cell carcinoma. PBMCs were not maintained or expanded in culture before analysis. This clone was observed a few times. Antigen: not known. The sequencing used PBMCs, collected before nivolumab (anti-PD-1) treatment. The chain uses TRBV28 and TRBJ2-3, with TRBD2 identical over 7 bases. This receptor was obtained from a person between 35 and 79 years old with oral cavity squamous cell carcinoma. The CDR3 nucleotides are TGTGCCAGCAGTTTCCTAGCGGGCACAGATACGCAGTATTTT. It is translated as CASSFLAGTDTQYF.